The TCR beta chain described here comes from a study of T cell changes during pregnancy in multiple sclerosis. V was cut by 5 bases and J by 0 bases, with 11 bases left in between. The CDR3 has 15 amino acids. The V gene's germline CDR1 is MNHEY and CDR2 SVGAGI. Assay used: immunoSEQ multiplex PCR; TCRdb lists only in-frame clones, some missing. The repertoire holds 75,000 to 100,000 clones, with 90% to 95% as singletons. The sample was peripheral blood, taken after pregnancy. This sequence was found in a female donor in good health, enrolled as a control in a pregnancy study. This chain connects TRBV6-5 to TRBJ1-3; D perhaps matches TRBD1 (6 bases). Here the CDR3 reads CASSQDRSSGNTIYF. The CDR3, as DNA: TGTGCCAGCAGTCAGGACAGAAGCTCTGGAAACACCATATATTTT.